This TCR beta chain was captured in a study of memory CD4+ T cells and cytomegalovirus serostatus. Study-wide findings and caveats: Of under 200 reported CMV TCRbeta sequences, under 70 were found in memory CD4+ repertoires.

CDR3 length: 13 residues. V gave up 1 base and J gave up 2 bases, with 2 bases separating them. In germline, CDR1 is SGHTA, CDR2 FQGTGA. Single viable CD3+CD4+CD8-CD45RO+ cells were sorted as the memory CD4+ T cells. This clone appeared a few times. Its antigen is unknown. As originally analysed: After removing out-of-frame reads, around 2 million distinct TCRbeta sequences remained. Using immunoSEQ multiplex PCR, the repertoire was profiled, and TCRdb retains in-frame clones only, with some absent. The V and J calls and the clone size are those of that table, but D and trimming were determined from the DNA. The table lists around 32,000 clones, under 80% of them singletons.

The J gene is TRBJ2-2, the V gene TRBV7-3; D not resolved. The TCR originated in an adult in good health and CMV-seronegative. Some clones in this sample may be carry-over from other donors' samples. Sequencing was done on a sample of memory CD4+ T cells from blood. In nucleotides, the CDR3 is TGTGCCAGCAGCTTAATTAACACCGGGGAGCTGTTTTTT. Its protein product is CASSLINTGELFF.